The 8 T cell receptor beta chains in this list originate from one sample, sequenced in a study of blood T cell repertoires in COVID-19. Data came from immunoSEQ multiplex PCR; TCRdb stores just in-frame clones and leaves some out. The sample includes over 250,000 clones, 70% to 90% seen only once; the top ten take under 5.5%. The material sequenced was PBMCs or T cells enriched from blood (not recorded which). All receptors derive from a woman aged 25 to 39 who had recovered from COVID-19.

The chain combines TRBV5-1 with TRBJ2-5; weak D call: TRBD1 (6 bases). Between the trimmed V and J ends, which lost 0 bases and 2 bases, there was a span of 14 bases. Germline-derived CDR1 and CDR2 are SGHRS and YFSETQ. This CDR3 spans 16 amino acids. The CDR3 spells CASSLAARGGQETQYF. The CDR3, as DNA: TGCGCCAGCAGCTTGGCGGCTCGAGGGGGTCAAGAGACCCAGTACTTC. Based on the CDR3 plus reference TRBV5-1 and TRBJ2-5, the full variable domain is KAGVTQTPRYLIKTRGQQVTLSCSPISGHRSVSWYQQTPGQGLQFLFEYFSETQRNKGNFPGRFSGRQFSNSRSEMNVSTLELGDSALYLCASSLAARGGQETQYFGPGTRLLVL.

The J gene is TRBJ1-2, the V gene TRBV15; perhaps TRBD1 as D (6 bases). CDR1 and CDR2 (germline): LNHNV, YYDKDF (reference sequence). The V gene lost 1 base and the J gene lost 4 bases, with 13 bases spanning the gap. The CDR3 contains 15 residues. The CDR3 protein is CATSRGRTDFYGYTF. Written as DNA, the CDR3 is TGTGCCACCAGCAGAGGGAGGACAGATTTCTATGGCTACACCTTC.

The chain has TRBV11-3 and TRBJ1-4, with 10 nucleotides matching TRBD1. Trimming removed 0 bases from V and 2 bases from J; junction bases left unmatched: 6. CDR3 length: 18 amino acids. Looked up from germline, CDR1 is SGHNT and CDR2 is YENEEA. The CDR3 sequence: CASSLDRTGGMTNEKLFF. The CDR3 bases are TGTGCCAGCAGCTTAGATCGGACAGGGGGTATGACTAATGAAAAACTGTTTTTT.

The rearrangement links TRBV4-2 to TRBJ1-6; no reliable D call. Trimming stripped 1 base from V and 8 bases from J, with 9 bases between. Germline V CDR1 and CDR2: LGHNA, YNFKEQ. The CDR3 covers 14 residues. The DNA of the CDR3 is TGTGCCAGCAGCCAAGGGGCCGGTGATTCACCCCTCCACTTT. Its translation is CASSQGAGDSPLHF.

The V and J genes are TRBV2 and TRBJ2-5; 11 bases are shared with TRBD1. This CDR3 region has 15 residues. V was pared by 3 bases and J by 4 bases, with 4 bases of the junction left unmatched. CDR1 is SNHLY and CDR2 is FYNNEI in the germline V gene. This CDR3 is CASSEDRGRGETQYF. CDR3 nucleotides: TGTGCCAGCAGTGAGGACAGGGGGCGAGGAGAGACCCAGTACTTC. The complete variable domain, with remaining parts taken from reference TRBV2 and TRBJ2-5, reads EPEVTQTPSHQVTQMGQEVILRCVPISNHLYFYWYRQILGQKVEFLVSFYNNEISEKSEIFDDQFSVERPDGSNFTLKIRSTKLEDSAMYFCASSEDRGRGETQYFGPGTRLLVL.

This clone has only one observation. CDR3 loop: CASSETGVEKLFF. Written as DNA, the CDR3 is TGTGCCAGCAGTGAGACGGGGGTTGAAAAACTGTTTTTT. V is TRBV2 and J is TRBJ1-4; D is perhaps TRBD1 (5 bases). The CDR3 has 13 residues. The V end lost 3 bases, the J end lost 7 bases, and 9 bases lay between the germline ends. Per the germline V gene, CDR1 is SNHLY and CDR2 is FYNNEI.

V and J are TRBV4-1 and TRBJ1-2, with D perhaps TRBD1 (5 bases). The CDR3 is 15 amino acids. Germline CDR1 and CDR2: MGHRA and YSYEKL. V was shortened by 0 bases and J by 4 bases, with 12 bases between the two germline ends. The CDR3 DNA follows: TGCGCCAGCAGCCAAGAGTTGACAGATTTCTATGGCTACACCTTC. Its translation: CASSQELTDFYGYTF.

This chain uses TRBV13 with TRBJ2-6; a weak D match, TRBD2 (5 bases). V lost 4 bases and J lost 2, with 12 bases in between. The CDR3 is 16 amino acids. Germline V CDR1 and CDR2: PRHDT, FYEKMQ (reference sequence). CDR3 coding DNA: TGTGCCAGCAGCTCCCTCGGGGAAGCTGGGGCCAACGTCCTGACTTTC. Translated: CASSSLGEAGANVLTF.